The clone carrying this T cell receptor beta chain has just a few counts. Its specificity is unknown. The entry originates in a study of T cells in Graves' hyperthyroidism and ophthalmopathy. TCR beta CDR3 regions were amplified from RNA transcripts. Primed by the HTBI set, a first-round RT-PCR was run on the TCR CDR3. MiXCR, run by TCRdb on the multiplex PCR reads, gives a single entry per CDR3 protein. The data hold around 620,000 distinct CDR3 sequences, with roughly 15% observed a single time. Overall study results and limits: A 13 V-J signature model discriminated ophthalmopathy versus stable hyperthyroidism.

Trimming took off 5 bases at V and 6 bases at J, with 12 bases between the two ends. The CDR3 has 13 amino acids. The V gene's germline CDR1 is MNHEY and CDR2 SMNVEV (reference sequence). This TCR came from a young woman with Graves' hyperthyroidism. V and J are TRBV27 and TRBJ2-3; TRBD2 is a possible D gene (5 bases). Sequencing was done on a sample of blood. The CDR3 loop reads CASSIRTGDTQYF. CDR3 in DNA: TGTGCCAGCAGTATCCGGACTGGGGATACGCAGTATTTT.